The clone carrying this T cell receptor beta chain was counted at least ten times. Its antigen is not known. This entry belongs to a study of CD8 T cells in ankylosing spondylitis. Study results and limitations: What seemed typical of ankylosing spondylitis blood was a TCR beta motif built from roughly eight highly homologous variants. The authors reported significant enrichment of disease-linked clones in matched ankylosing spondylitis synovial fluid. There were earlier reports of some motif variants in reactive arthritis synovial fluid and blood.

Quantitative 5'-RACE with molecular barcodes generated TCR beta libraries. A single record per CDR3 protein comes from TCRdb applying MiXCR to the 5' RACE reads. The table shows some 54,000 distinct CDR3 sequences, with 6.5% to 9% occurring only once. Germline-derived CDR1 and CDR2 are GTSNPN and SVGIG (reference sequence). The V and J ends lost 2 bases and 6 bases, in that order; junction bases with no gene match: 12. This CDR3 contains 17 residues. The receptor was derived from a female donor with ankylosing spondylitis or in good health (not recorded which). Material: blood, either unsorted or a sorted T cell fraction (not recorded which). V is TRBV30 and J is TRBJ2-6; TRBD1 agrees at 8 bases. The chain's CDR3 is CAWSRSTGVTMANVLTF. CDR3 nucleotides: TGTGCCTGGAGTCGGTCGACAGGGGTAACGATGGCCAACGTCCTGACTTTC.